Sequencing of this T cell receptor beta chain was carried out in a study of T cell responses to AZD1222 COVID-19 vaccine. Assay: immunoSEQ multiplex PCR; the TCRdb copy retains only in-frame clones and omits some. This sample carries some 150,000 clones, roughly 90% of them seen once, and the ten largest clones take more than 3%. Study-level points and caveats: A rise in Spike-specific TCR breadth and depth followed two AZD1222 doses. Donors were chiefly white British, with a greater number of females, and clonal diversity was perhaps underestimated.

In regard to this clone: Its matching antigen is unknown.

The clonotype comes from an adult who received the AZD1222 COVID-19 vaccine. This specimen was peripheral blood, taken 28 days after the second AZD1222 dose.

The CDR3 DNA reads as TGTGCCAGCAGCCCGCGTGCCTTAAGCTCTGGAAACACCATATATTTT. Its protein product is CASSPRALSSGNTIYF. The V call is TRBV7-2, the J call TRBJ1-3; D is ambiguous. The V end was cut by 5 bases, the J end by 0 bases, with 14 bases between. Germline loops: CDR1 SGHTA, CDR2 FQGNSA. The CDR3 totals 16 residues. Based on the CDR3 plus reference TRBV7-2 and TRBJ1-3, the full variable domain is GAGVSQSPSNKVTEKGKDVELRCDPISGHTALYWYRQSLGQGLEFLIYFQGNSAPDKSGLPSDRFSAERTGGSVSTLTIQRTQQEDSAVYLCASSPRALSSGNTIYFGEGSWLTVV.